This TCR beta chain was sequenced in a study of blood T cell repertoires in COVID-19. As originally analysed: Using reference gene primer amplification, nucleated cell counts were estimated. The protocol was immunoSEQ multiplex PCR, while the TCRdb copy is restricted to in-frame clones and leaves out a portion. D and trimming come from the DNA, and the V and J calls and clone size come from that table. Of about 240,000 clones in the sample, about 87% were seen once. There are 14 residues in the CDR3. CDR1 and CDR2 from the germline V gene are MNHNS and SASEGT. Trimming at V came to 1 base and at J to 8 bases, leaving 7 bases not matched to a gene.

Material for sequencing was PBMCs or T cells enriched from blood (not recorded which). The TCR was taken from a woman aged 25 to 39 with acute COVID-19. The chain carries TRBV6-1 and TRBJ1-2, with 7 bases aligning to TRBD1. Here the CDR3 DNA reads TGTGCCAGCAGTGAAGTGGAGACAGGGCCGGGCTACACCTTC. This sequence encodes CASSEVETGPGYTF.